Listed below are T cell receptor beta chains from one sample, sequenced in a study of blood T cell repertoires in COVID-19. The method was immunoSEQ multiplex PCR; TCRdb's version includes in-frame clones alone and lacks a portion of them. The data contain under 150,000 clones, under 85% of them singletons. Sequenced sample: peripheral blood. Receptors were obtained from a man aged 50 or older with active or convalescent COVID-19. Both conserved end residues are part of each CDR3. The D gene is left open where the match is weak. Size values are once, few and many counts, or a class for expanded clones, and some rows have none.

V gene,D gene,clone size,J gene,CDR3 protein,CDR3 DNA
TRBV19,-,-,TRBJ1-1,CASSMTRVPTEAFF,TGTGCCAGTAGTATGACACGAGTACCCACTGAAGCTTTCTTT
TRBV9,-,-,TRBJ2-1,CASSVGGARYNEQFF,TGTGCCAGCAGCGTTGGGGGGGCGCGGTACAATGAGCAGTTCTTC
TRBV14,-,once,TRBJ2-2,CASSQGRLTGELFF,TGTGCCAGCAGCCAAGGCAGGCTTACCGGGGAGCTGTTTTTT
TRBV19,TRBD2,-,TRBJ2-1,CASSTLAKRGGYNEQFF,TGTGCCAGTAGTACTCTCGCTAAGCGGGGCGGTTACAATGAGCAGTTCTTC
TRBV24-1,TRBD1,-,TRBJ2-1,CATSKGASSYNEQFF,TGTGCCACCAGTAAGGGGGCTAGCTCCTACAATGAGCAGTTCTTC
TRBV13,TRBD2,-,TRBJ2-7,CASSLGLASYEQYF,TGTGCCAGCAGCTTAGGACTAGCGTCCTACGAGCAGTACTTC
TRBV7-3,-,few,TRBJ2-3,CASSLTGVDRAQYF,TGTGCCAGCAGCTTAACAGGAGTAGACAGAGCGCAGTATTTT
TRBV28,-,-,TRBJ1-1,CASSLYARVGTEAFF,TGTGCCAGCAGTTTATATGCCAGGGTGGGCACTGAAGCTTTCTTT
TRBV7-2,-,-,TRBJ2-1,CASSSDRGGEQFF,TGTGCCAGCAGCTCAGACCGGGGTGGTGAGCAGTTCTTC
TRBV18,-,-,TRBJ1-3,CASSPWVAEGGNTIYF,TGTGCCAGCTCACCCTGGGTCGCGGAAGGTGGAAACACCATATATTTT
TRBV7-9,TRBD1,once,TRBJ2-7,CASSSRTGGYEQYF,TGTGCCAGCAGCTCACGGACAGGGGGCTACGAGCAGTACTTC
TRBV7-3,TRBD1,few,TRBJ2-3,CASSLNGQGATDTQYF,TGTGCCAGCAGCTTAAACGGACAGGGGGCAACAGATACGCAGTATTTT
TRBV5-4,-,few,TRBJ2-1,CASSLYYNEQFF,TGTGCCAGCAGCTTGTACTACAATGAGCAGTTCTTC
TRBV30,-,once,TRBJ2-7,CAWSRDFYEQYF,TGTGCCTGGAGTCGGGACTTTTACGAGCAGTACTTC
TRBV28,TRBD2,once,TRBJ2-5,CASSSGGRNQETQYF,TGTGCCAGCAGTTCGGGCGGGAGGAACCAAGAGACCCAGTACTTC
TRBV11-1,TRBD1,-,TRBJ2-1,CASSTGTGGLNEQFF,TGTGCCAGCAGCACCGGGACAGGGGGCTTGAATGAGCAGTTCTTC
TRBV11-2,TRBD1,-,TRBJ2-7,CASSWTGFEQYF,TGTGCCAGCAGCTGGACAGGGTTTGAGCAGTACTTC
TRBV6-6,-,-,TRBJ1-4,CASSSNEKLFF,TGTGCCAGCAGCAGTAATGAAAAACTGTTTTTT
TRBV28,TRBD1,once,TRBJ2-3,CATSKWTGFADTQYF,TGTGCCACCAGCAAATGGACAGGGTTCGCAGATACGCAGTATTTT
TRBV5-6,-,-,TRBJ2-4,CASSWGLLLAKNIQYF,TGTGCCAGCAGCTGGGGGCTGCTTTTAGCCAAAAACATTCAGTACTTC
TRBV5-1,TRBD2,-,TRBJ2-7,CASAGTSPYEQYF,TGCGCCAGTGCAGGGACTAGCCCGTACGAGCAGTACTTC
TRBV27,-,-,TRBJ2-1,CASSSLRDITYNEQFF,TGTGCCAGCAGTTCCCTGAGAGACATAACCTACAATGAGCAGTTCTTC
TRBV15,-,many,TRBJ2-7,CATSRDGANYEQYF,TGTGCCACCAGCAGAGATGGGGCTAACTACGAGCAGTACTTC
TRBV9,TRBD2,-,TRBJ2-2,CASSVELAGYTGELFF,TGTGCCAGCAGCGTGGAACTAGCGGGATACACCGGGGAGCTGTTTTTT
TRBV29-1,TRBD2,once,TRBJ2-1,CSVVSGRFYNEQFF,TGCAGCGTTGTCAGCGGGAGGTTTTACAATGAGCAGTTCTTC
TRBV3-1/TRBV3-2,-,-,TRBJ2-7,CASGWGQEQYF,TGTGCCAGCGGGTGGGGGCAGGAGCAGTACTTC
TRBV18,-,-,TRBJ1-5,CASSPAQGSNQPQHF,TGTGCCAGCTCACCGGCCCAGGGAAGCAATCAGCCCCAGCATTTT
TRBV5-6,-,-,TRBJ1-2,CASSLARPGYGYTF,TGTGCCAGCAGCTTGGCAAGGCCAGGCTATGGCTACACCTTC
TRBV4-2,-,-,TRBJ1-2,CASSQDRGANYGYTF,TGTGCCAGCAGCCAAGATCGGGGGGCTAACTATGGCTACACCTTC
TRBV7-2,TRBD2,few,TRBJ2-3,CASSLAGGVADTQYF,TGTGCCAGCAGCTTAGCGGGAGGGGTTGCAGATACGCAGTATTTT
TRBV28,TRBD1,-,TRBJ1-2,CASRGGQYYGYTF,TGTGCCAGCAGGGGGGGACAGTACTATGGCTACACCTTC
TRBV7-6,-,-,TRBJ1-3,CASSPRVGNTIYF,TGTGCCAGCAGCCCTCGTGTTGGAAACACCATATATTTT
TRBV5-1,TRBD1,few,TRBJ2-7,CASSWGERDRAKEQYF,TGCGCCAGCAGTTGGGGGGAGAGGGACAGGGCGAAAGAGCAGTACTTC
TRBV27,TRBD2,-,TRBJ2-1,CASSLTGTRFNEQFF,TGTGCCAGCAGTTTAACCGGGACTAGATTCAATGAGCAGTTCTTC
TRBV10-3,-,-,TRBJ1-6,CAIRPASGSPLHF,TGTGCCATCAGGCCAGCCTCGGGGTCACCCCTCCACTTT
TRBV19,-,-,TRBJ2-3,CASSIDSGTLLTDTQYF,TGTGCCAGTAGTATAGATTCGGGAACTCTCCTCACAGATACGCAGTATTTT
TRBV18,TRBD1,few,TRBJ2-5,CASSPGQGQYF,TGTGCCAGCTCACCAGGACAGGGTCAGTACTTC
TRBV28,TRBD2,-,TRBJ2-1,CASSLSASGSTWFF,TGTGCCAGCAGTTTATCCGCTAGCGGGAGTACTTGGTTCTTC
TRBV27,-,-,TRBJ2-3,CASSLYAGGETDTQYF,TGTGCCAGCAGTTTATATGCAGGCGGGGAAACAGATACGCAGTATTTT
TRBV28,-,-,TRBJ2-4,CASSLTGQWKNIQYF,TGTGCCAGCAGTCTTACGGGACAATGGAAAAACATTCAGTACTTC
TRBV9,TRBD1,-,TRBJ2-7,CASSAATGDIGEQYF,TGTGCCAGCAGCGCAGCGACAGGGGATATTGGCGAGCAGTACTTC
TRBV5-4,TRBD2,-,TRBJ2-1,CASSLSPGGEQFF,TGTGCCAGCAGTCTTTCCCCGGGGGGTGAGCAGTTCTTC
TRBV19,TRBD1,-,TRBJ2-6,CASRDPGTGSTTRANVLTF,TGTGCCAGTAGAGACCCCGGGACAGGGAGCACCACTAGGGCCAACGTCCTGACTTTC
TRBV13,-,few,TRBJ1-1,CASSLVGSTEAFF,TGTGCCAGCAGCTTAGTAGGGAGCACTGAAGCTTTCTTT